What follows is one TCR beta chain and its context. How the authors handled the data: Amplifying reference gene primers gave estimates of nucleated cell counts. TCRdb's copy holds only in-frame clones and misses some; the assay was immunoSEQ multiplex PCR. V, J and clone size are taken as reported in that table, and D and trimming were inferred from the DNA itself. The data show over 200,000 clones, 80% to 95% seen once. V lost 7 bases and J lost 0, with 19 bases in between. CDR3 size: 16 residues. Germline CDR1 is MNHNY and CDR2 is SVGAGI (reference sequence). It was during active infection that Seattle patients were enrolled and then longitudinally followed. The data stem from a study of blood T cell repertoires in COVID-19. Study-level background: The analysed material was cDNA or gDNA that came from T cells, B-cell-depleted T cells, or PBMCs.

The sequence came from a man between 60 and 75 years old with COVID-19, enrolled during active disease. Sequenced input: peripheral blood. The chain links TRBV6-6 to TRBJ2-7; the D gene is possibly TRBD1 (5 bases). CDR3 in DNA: TGTGCCAGCAAGGGCCAGGGTCAGGGAAGCTCCTACGAGCAGTACTTC. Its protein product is CASKGQGQGSSYEQYF.